This TCR beta chain comes out of a study of shared clonotypes between healthy human individuals. Study-wide findings and caveats: Researchers found naive subsets generally carried larger estimated richness than memory subsets. Sharing across four donors was seen in 5% to 5.5% of naive CD4 clonotypes.

This CDR3 contains 15 residues. Germline CDR1 is SGHAT and CDR2 is FQNNGV. The ends were cut back, 1 base at V and 0 bases at J, with 7 bases in the middle. Some clones are missing from TCRdb's copy, which holds only in-frame ones; the method was immunoSEQ multiplex PCR. Of more than 150,000 clones listed, 65% to 70% were seen once; the top ten hold about 10%. Turning to this clone: Its cognate antigen is unknown.

The receptor was derived from a man aged 25-45 years in good health. The chain has TRBV11-2 and TRBJ2-1; D not certain. The sample was memory CD4+ T cells sorted from blood. Subset here: CD45RA-negative fraction. In DNA, the CDR3 is TGTGCCAGCAGCTTAGGCCAGACCTCCTACAATGAGCAGTTCTTC. This translates into CASSLGQTSYNEQFF.